This TCR beta chain comes out of a study of T cells expressing NK-cell markers. TCRdb reprocessed the 5' RACE reads and stores each CDR3 protein as one record, lacking DNA. The listing contains about 160,000 distinct CDR3 sequences. The specimen was blood T cells: a sorted CD56 or NKG2C T cell subset, CD4+ or CD8+ T cells, or bulk PBMC T cells (not recorded which). This receptor was obtained from a woman aged 18 to 75 in good health.

CDR3 amino acids: CASSLTVNNEKLFF. The rearrangement uses TRBV4-1 and TRBJ1-4; checking the TCRdb D call of TRBD1 is not possible without DNA. The CDR3 is 14 residues long. CDR1 is MGHRA and CDR2 is YSYEKL in the germline V gene.